This TCR beta chain comes out of a study of blood T cell repertoires in COVID-19. Sequenced by immunoSEQ multiplex PCR; TCRdb stores in-frame clones only, minus some. The repertoire includes some 57,000 clones, around 88% of them detected once, and under 30% sits in the top ten. This CDR3 has 13 amino acids. This sequence was found in an elderly woman with acute or convalescent COVID-19. This chain connects TRBV21-1 to TRBJ2-1; the D call of TRBD1 is as the table states it, not checked on the DNA. TRBV21-1 is a pseudogene. Sample: peripheral blood. DNA for the CDR3: TGTGCCATCAGGACAAGCTCCTACAATGAGCAGTTCTTC. Protein sequence: CAIRTSSYNEQFF.